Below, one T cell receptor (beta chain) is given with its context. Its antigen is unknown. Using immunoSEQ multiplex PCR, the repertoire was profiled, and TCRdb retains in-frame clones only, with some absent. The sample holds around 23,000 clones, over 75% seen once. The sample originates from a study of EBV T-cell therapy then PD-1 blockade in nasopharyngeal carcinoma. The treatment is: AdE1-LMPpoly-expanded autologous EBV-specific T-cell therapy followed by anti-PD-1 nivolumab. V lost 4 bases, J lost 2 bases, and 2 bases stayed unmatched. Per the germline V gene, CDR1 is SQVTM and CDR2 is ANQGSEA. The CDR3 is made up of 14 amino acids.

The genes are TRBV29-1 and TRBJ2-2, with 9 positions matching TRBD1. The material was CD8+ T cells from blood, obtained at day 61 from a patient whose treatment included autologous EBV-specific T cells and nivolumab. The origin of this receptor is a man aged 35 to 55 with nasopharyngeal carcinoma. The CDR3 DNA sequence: TGCAGCGTTGGGGACAGGGTAAACACCGGGGAGCTGTTTTTT. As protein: CSVGDRVNTGELFF.